The T cell receptor beta chain described here comes from a study of breast tumors, draining lymph nodes, adjacent tissues. General study findings and limits: Tumor T cell lymph node origin was a supported hypothesis, not proven. Findings are consistent with lymph node origin and intratumoral expansion of most tumor T cells. Luminal-like breast cancer showed significantly greater tumor-nontumor repertoire similarity than basal-like breast cancer did. Compared with lymph nodes, tumors were less diverse; compared with nontumor tissue, more.

Samples came from axillary lymph nodes draining the breast cancer. This clonotype was recorded many times. Its target is not known. CDR3 length: 15 residues. The trim removed 2 bases at V and 7 bases at J, leaving 4 bases unmatched. Germline V gene lookup returns CDR1 KGHSY and CDR2 FQNENV. TCRdb recomputed calls from the multiplex PCR reads with MiXCR, one row per CDR3 protein. The sample consists of fewer than 200,000 distinct CDR3 sequences, about 33% of them appearing once. Sequencing input: axillary lymph node tissue. The chain joins TRBV16 to TRBJ1-6, with 8 bases that match TRBD1. The receptor's source is a female donor with breast cancer. Some clones in this sample may be carry-over from other donors' samples. CDR3 loop: CASSQQGAKNSPLHF. CDR3 coding DNA: TGTGCCAGCAGCCAACAGGGGGCGAAGAATTCACCCCTCCACTTT.